What follows are 25 T cell receptor beta chains derived from one specimen sequenced in a study of metastatic and nonmetastatic thyroid tumors. Patients had received no treatment of any kind before thyroid surgery. With MiXCR, TCRdb called clones anew from the PCR reads. The table has over 30,000 clones, roughly 6.8% seen once. Sequences were obtained from blood. All receptors derive from a female donor with papillary thyroid cancer or a benign thyroid nodule (not recorded which). Some clones in this sample may be carry-over from other donors' samples.

This clone came up many times. This rearrangement joins TRBV11-2 to TRBJ2-2; D is possibly TRBD1 (5 bases). CDR3 length equals 15 residues. The germline gives CDR1 SGHAT, CDR2 FQNNGV. Trimming took off 3 bases at V and 6 bases at J, with 14 bases between the two ends. CDR3 sequence reads: CASSFPPSGSGELFF. The DNA for the CDR3 is TGTGCCAGCAGCTTCCCCCCCTCAGGGTCCGGGGAGCTGTTTTTT.

This clone appeared many times. This chain joins TRBV7-2 and TRBJ2-3, with D hard to call. This CDR3 region has 13 residues. Trimming removed 0 bases at V and 1 base at J, with 2 bases between. Per the germline V gene, CDR1 is SGHTA and CDR2 is FQGNSA. The CDR3 DNA sequence: TGTGCCAGCAGCTTAGCCCGCACAGATACGCAGTATTTT. As protein: CASSLARTDTQYF.

This clone was counted ten times or more. The chain is built from TRBV6-1 and TRBJ1-6; D remains unclear. Trimming took off 6 bases at V and 7 bases at J, with 22 bases between the two ends. From germline, CDR1 is MNHNS and CDR2 SASEGT. The CDR3 is 17 residues long. The CDR3 here is CASSPKPPRVGNSPLHF. CDR3 coding DNA: TGTGCCAGCAGCCCTAAGCCCCCGCGGGTTGGGAATTCACCCCTCCACTTT.

This clone was picked up many times. The chain combines TRBV6-1 with TRBJ1-5; no definite D call. Trimming cost V 7 bases and J 1 base, with 14 bases left between them. The CDR3 contains 15 residues. Germline CDR1 and CDR2: MNHNS and SASEGT. The DNA for the CDR3 is TGTGCCAGCACCTCGAGGGAGAGAAGCAATCAGCCCCAGCATTTT. Amino acid sequence: CASTSRERSNQPQHF.

This clone was seen repeatedly, ten times or more. The chain combines TRBV19 with TRBJ2-3; 8 bases align to TRBD2. Germline values: CDR1 LNHDA, CDR2 SQIVND (reference sequence). V lost 7 bases, J lost 4 bases, and 10 bases stayed unmatched. CDR3 length: 15 amino acids. CDR3 amino acids: CASTDGELAADTQYF. Here the CDR3 DNA reads TGTGCCAGTACCGATGGGGAACTAGCGGCAGATACGCAGTATTTT.

There are many counts of this clone. The junction departs from germline at one end; a sequencing error may be responsible. The V and J genes are TRBV4-1 and TRBJ1-1; 10 bases map to TRBD1. The CDR3 consists of 15 residues. Germline V lookup: CDR1 MGHRA, CDR2 YSYEKL. As DNA, the CDR3 is TGCGCCAGCAGCAAAGACAGGGGGCTGAGCACTGAAGCTTTCTTT. Translated, it gives CASSKDRGLSTEAFF.

This clone has at least ten counts. The gene calls are TRBV12-3 or TRBV12-4 and TRBJ2-5; 7 bases map to TRBD2. V shed 10 bases, J shed 4 bases, and the junction held 9 bases outside the gene matches. The CDR3 is 13 amino acids. CDR3 residues: CATGWGGGETQYF. CDR3 coding DNA: TGTGCCACAGGGTGGGGGGGGGGAGAGACCCAGTACTTC.

This clone was counted at least ten times. V usage is TRBV2 and J usage is TRBJ2-5; D is undetermined. CDR1 is SNHLY and CDR2 is FYNNEI in the germline V gene. This CDR3 has 13 residues. V was shortened by 1 base and J by 5 bases, with 8 bases between the two germline ends. The CDR3 is CASSEEGWETQYF. In DNA form, the CDR3 reads TGTGCCAGCAGTGAAGAGGGTTGGGAGACCCAGTACTTC.

Comments on this clone: A much larger clone sits a single nucleotide away, making a read error possible. The identical CDR3 is also encoded by other nucleotide sequences in the sample. The rearrangement joins TRBV5-6 to TRBJ1-5, with a weak D call TRBD1 (5 bases). Germline values: CDR1 SGHDT, CDR2 YYEEEE. This CDR3 is 14 amino acids long. This chain's CDR3 is CASSYTGSNQPQHF. CDR3 nucleotide sequence: TGTGCCAGCAGTTATACAGGTAGCAATCAGCCACAGCATTTT.

This clone was detected many times. J is TRBJ2-7 and V is TRBV18, with D unresolved. This CDR3 contains 14 residues. Per the germline V gene, CDR1 is KGHSH and CDR2 is LQKENI. V lost 1 base to trimming and J lost 5 bases, with 12 bases between them. The CDR3 sequence: CASSPLPGTDEQYF. The CDR3 coding sequence is TGTGCCAGCTCACCACTACCGGGTACGGACGAGCAGTACTTC.

Written as DNA, the CDR3 is TGTGCCAGCAGTTTAGGAGGGTATCAGCCCCAGCATTTT. As protein: CASSLGGYQPQHF. The rearrangement links TRBV12-3 or TRBV12-4 to TRBJ1-5, with no clear D. CDR3 length: 13 residues. V shed 1 base and J shed 5 bases, with 6 bases lying between them.

This clone appeared many times. The rearrangement uses TRBV7-2 and TRBJ2-5, with a tentative D call TRBD1 (6 bases). The length of the CDR3 is 14 residues. The ends were cut back, 2 bases at V and 7 bases at J, with 14 bases in the middle. Germline-derived CDR1 and CDR2 are SGHTA and FQGNSA. CDR3 residues: CASSLKAGVGTQYF. The CDR3 nucleotides read TGTGCCAGCAGCTTAAAGGCAGGGGTGGGGACCCAGTACTTC.

Ten or more counts support this clone. The CDR3 DNA reads TGTGCCAGCAGCTTAGGAACTAGCAATGAGCAGTTCTTC. Amino acids: CASSLGTSNEQFF. This chain joins TRBV11-3 and TRBJ2-1; D is perhaps TRBD2 (5 bases). Per germline, CDR1 SGHNT and CDR2 YENEEA. Trimming cost V 1 base and J 6 bases, with 7 bases left between them. CDR3 length equals 13 residues.

A few counts support this clone. The rearrangement links TRBV6-5 to TRBJ1-1; no definite D call. The CDR3 extends over 14 amino acids. V lost 2 bases and J 10 bases, leaving 17 bases between the germline ends. Looked up from germline, CDR1 is MNHEY and CDR2 is SVGAGI. CDR3 in DNA: TGTGCCAGCAGTTACAGGGCCGAGGAGGAGAGAGCTTTCTTT. This encodes CASSYRAEEERAFF.

This clone showed up many times. The CDR3 is CASSQVQGGTGELFF. CDR3 in DNA: TGCGCCAGCAGCCAAGTACAGGGGGGCACCGGGGAGCTGTTTTTT. The chain uses TRBV4-1 and TRBJ2-2; 8 bases map to TRBD1. V lost 1 base and J lost 4; bases outside the gene matches: 2. The CDR3 has 15 amino acids. Germline V CDR1 and CDR2: MGHRA, YSYEKL.

Remarks on this clone: One end of the junction is discordant with germline, which a read error may explain. The chain links TRBV6-5 to TRBJ2-2; weak D call: TRBD2 (7 bases). Germline assignment: CDR1 MNHEY and CDR2 SVGAGI. The CDR3 is made up of 15 amino acids. For the CDR3, the DNA is TGTGCCAGCAGTTGGAGGGGGGGCGCTCCCGGGCAGCTGTTTTTT. Translating it yields CASSWRGGAPGQLFF.

The chain couples TRBV14 to TRBJ2-4; D is possibly TRBD1 or TRBD2 (5 bases each). V lost 4 bases to trimming and J lost 5 bases, with 12 bases between them. The CDR3 spans 14 residues. Per germline, CDR1 SGHDN and CDR2 FVKESK. The CDR3 coding sequence is TGTGCCAGCAGCCGTGGGACGGCGGAAAACATTCAGTACTTC. This gives the protein CASSRGTAENIQYF. Full variable domain (rest looked up from reference TRBV14 and TRBJ2-4): EAGVTQFPSHSVIEKGQTVTLRCDPISGHDNLYWYRRVMGKEIKFLLHFVKESKQDESGMPNNRFLAERTGGTYSTLKVQPAELEDSGVYFCASSRGTAENIQYFGAGTRLSVL.

This clone has ten or more counts. The chain recombines TRBV5-1 with TRBJ2-3; maybe TRBD1 (5 bases). Per germline, CDR1 SGHRS and CDR2 YFSETQ. V shed 3 bases and J shed 4 bases, with 12 bases lying between them. The CDR3 has 14 amino acids. DNA for the CDR3: TGCGCCAGCAGCTCAGCGACAGTATCAGATACGCAGTATTTT. Translated, it gives CASSSATVSDTQYF. The full variable domain, completed using reference TRBV5-1 and TRBJ2-3, is KAGVTQTPRYLIKTRGQQVTLSCSPISGHRSVSWYQQTPGQGLQFLFEYFSETQRNKGNFPGRFSGRQFSNSRSEMNVSTLELGDSALYLCASSSATVSDTQYFGPGTRLTVL.

As for this clone: One junction end does not reproduce the germline sequence, and a read error may be involved. V and J are TRBV7-8 and TRBJ2-7; 8 bases match TRBD1. The germline V gene has CDR1 SGHVS and CDR2 FQNEAQ. This CDR3 has 17 amino acids. Written as DNA, the CDR3 is TGTGCCATCAGCTTAGCCTCTGGACAGGGTTTCTCCTACGAGCAGTACTTC. Amino acid sequence: CAISLASGQGFSYEQYF.

This clone has at least ten counts. V and J are TRBV12-3 or TRBV12-4 and TRBJ2-7; tentatively, D is TRBD1 (6 bases). Trimming cost V 6 bases and J 0 bases, with 12 bases left between them. CDR3 length equals 14 residues. CDR3 bases: TGTGCCAGCAGCGGACAGACTTTCTCCTACGAGCAGTACTTC. The encoded protein is CASSGQTFSYEQYF.

This clone was counted many times. This chain uses TRBV10-3 with TRBJ1-6; D gene uncertain. Trimming removed 5 bases at V and 0 bases at J, with 5 bases between. This CDR3 region has 14 residues. From germline, CDR1 is ENHRY and CDR2 SYGVKD. Here the CDR3 reads CAISPDSYNSPLHF. The CDR3 nucleotides read TGTGCCATCAGTCCAGACTCCTATAATTCACCCCTCCACTTT.

Many counts were recorded for this clone. The rearrangement links TRBV7-9 to TRBJ1-3; D is unclear. Germline CDR1 is SEHNR and CDR2 is FQNEAQ (reference sequence). V dropped 3 bases and J dropped 0 bases, with 9 bases sitting between them. This CDR3 is built from 15 residues. CDR3 coding DNA: TGTGCCAGCAGCTTTATTCCCAGCTCTGGAAACACCATATATTTT. This encodes CASSFIPSSGNTIYF.

Of note for this clone: A much larger clone differs by one base, so this may be a read error. J is TRBJ2-1 and V is TRBV24-1; D gene ambiguous. CDR1 and CDR2 from the germline V gene are KGHDR and SFDVKD. The CDR3 has 15 residues. The CDR3 region is CVTSDTRLAYNEQFF. CDR3 DNA sequence: TGTGTCACCAGTGATACCCGATTGGCCTACAATGAGCAGTTCTTC.

This clone appeared many times. This chain joins TRBV19 and TRBJ2-3; D is possibly TRBD1 (5 bases). Trimming shortened V by 7 bases and J by 0 bases, and 14 bases separated the two germline ends. The length of the CDR3 is 15 residues. CDR1 LNHDA and CDR2 SQIVND come from the germline V gene (reference sequence). CDR3 residues: CASNPTATSTDTQYF. The CDR3 DNA is TGTGCCAGTAATCCGACAGCAACTAGCACAGATACGCAGTATTTT.

At least ten counts were recorded for this clone. This rearrangement joins TRBV10-3 to TRBJ2-3, with TRBD1 as a possible D gene (5 bases). Trimming took off 4 bases at V and 2 bases at J, with 13 bases between the two ends. The CDR3 is made up of 15 amino acids. Germline assignment: CDR1 ENHRY and CDR2 SYGVKD. In DNA form, the CDR3 reads TGTGCCATCAGTGTGAAGGGGATTAACACAGATACGCAGTATTTT. Translating it yields CAISVKGINTDTQYF.